This TCR beta chain stems from a study of blood T cell repertoires in COVID-19. Overall study: The United States, Italy and Spain supplied acute and convalescent COVID-19 samples. PBMCs, B-cell-depleted T cells, or T cells were the source of the cDNA or gDNA that made up the material.

Original processing methods: From reference gene primer amplification, estimates of nucleated cell counts were derived. TCRdb's table, derived via immunoSEQ multiplex PCR, lists solely in-frame clones and lacks some. V and J calls and clone size are given by that table; D and trimming were obtained from the DNA. The sample comprises about 120,000 clones, around 91% of which are singletons, and approximately 27% rests with the top ten. CDR3 length: 13 residues. The V end was cut by 10 bases, the J end by 0 bases, with 12 bases between. This rearrangement joins TRBV12-3 or TRBV12-4 to TRBJ1-1; TRBD1 might be the D (6 bases). This receptor was taken from a man between 70 and 80 years old with active or convalescent COVID-19. Material for sequencing was peripheral blood. The DNA of the CDR3 is TGTGCCACCCTACAGGGTATGAACACTGAAGCTTTCTTT. Translated, it gives CATLQGMNTEAFF.